This TCR beta chain was found in a study of resident and recirculating memory T cells in vitiligo. Clones were sequenced by immunoSEQ multiplex PCR, and TCRdb holds only the in-frame ones, with some missing. The repertoire includes 75,000 to 85,000 clones, 92% of them detected once, and roughly 5.1% sits in the top ten. The CDR3 loop spans 15 amino acids. The V gene's germline CDR1 is MDHEN and CDR2 SYDVKM. Trimming cost V 3 bases and J 3 bases; bases outside gene matches: 7. The sequence was obtained from a male donor with vitiligo. The chain uses TRBV28 and TRBJ1-1; 7 nucleotides match TRBD1. Sequencing input: blood. CDR3 in DNA: TGTGCCAGCAGTTTTCTCCTCCAGGGGGACACTGAAGCTTTCTTT. Encoded protein: CASSFLLQGDTEAFF.